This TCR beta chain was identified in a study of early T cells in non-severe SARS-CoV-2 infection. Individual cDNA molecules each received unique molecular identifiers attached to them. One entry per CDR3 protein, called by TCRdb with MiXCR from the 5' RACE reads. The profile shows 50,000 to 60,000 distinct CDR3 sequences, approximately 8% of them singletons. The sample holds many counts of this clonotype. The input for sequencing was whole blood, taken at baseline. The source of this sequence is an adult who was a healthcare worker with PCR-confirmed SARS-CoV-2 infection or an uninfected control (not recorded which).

CDR3: CASSPLAGELFF. In DNA form, the CDR3 reads TGTGCCAGCAGCCCCCTAGCCGGGGAGCTGTTTTTT. The chain links TRBV5-6 to TRBJ2-2; D is uncertain. Looked up from germline, CDR1 is SGHDT and CDR2 is YYEEEE. This CDR3 has 12 residues. With 4 bases removed from V and 6 bases from J, the gap between germline ends came to 7 bases.